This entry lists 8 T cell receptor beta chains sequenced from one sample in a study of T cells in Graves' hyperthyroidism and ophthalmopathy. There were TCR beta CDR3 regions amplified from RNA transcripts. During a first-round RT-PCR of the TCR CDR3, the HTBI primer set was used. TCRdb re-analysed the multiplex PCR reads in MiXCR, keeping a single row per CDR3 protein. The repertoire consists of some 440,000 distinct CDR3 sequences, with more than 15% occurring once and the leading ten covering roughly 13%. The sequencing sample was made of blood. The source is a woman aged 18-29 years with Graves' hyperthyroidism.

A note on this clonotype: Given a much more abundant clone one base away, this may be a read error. The CDR3 sequence: CSARRTGGMNTEAFF. The CDR3 DNA sequence: TGCAGTGCTAGAAGGACAGGGGGGATGAACACTGAAGCTTTCTTT. V usage is TRBV20-1 and J usage is TRBJ1-1, with 10 nucleotides matching TRBD1. The trim removed 2 bases at V and 0 bases at J, leaving 3 bases unmatched. Per germline, CDR1 DFQATT and CDR2 SNEGSKA (reference sequence). The CDR3 length is 15 residues.

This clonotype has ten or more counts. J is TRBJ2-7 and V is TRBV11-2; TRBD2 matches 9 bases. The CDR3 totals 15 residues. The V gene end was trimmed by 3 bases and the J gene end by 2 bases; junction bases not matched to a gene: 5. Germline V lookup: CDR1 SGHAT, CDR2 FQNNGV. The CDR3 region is CASSFGASGTYEQYF. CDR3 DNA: TGTGCCAGCAGCTTTGGAGCTAGCGGGACCTACGAGCAGTACTTC.

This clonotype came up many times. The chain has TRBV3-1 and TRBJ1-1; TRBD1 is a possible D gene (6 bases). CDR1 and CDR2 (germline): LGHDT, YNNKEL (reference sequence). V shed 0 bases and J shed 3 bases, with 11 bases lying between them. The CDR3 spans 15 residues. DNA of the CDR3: TGTGCCAGCAGCCAAGAAGTCGAGGGGGACACTGAAGCTTTCTTT. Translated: CASSQEVEGDTEAFF.

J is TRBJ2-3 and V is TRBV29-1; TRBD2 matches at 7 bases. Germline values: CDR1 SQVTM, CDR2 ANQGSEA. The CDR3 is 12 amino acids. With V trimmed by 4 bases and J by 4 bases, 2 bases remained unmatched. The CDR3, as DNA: TGCAGCGTTGGACTAGCCGCAGATACGCAGTATTTT. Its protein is CSVGLAADTQYF.

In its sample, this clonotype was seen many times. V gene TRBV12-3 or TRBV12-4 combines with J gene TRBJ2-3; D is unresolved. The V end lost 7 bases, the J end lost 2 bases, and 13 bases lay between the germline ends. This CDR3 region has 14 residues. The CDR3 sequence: CASTPSLPTDTQYF. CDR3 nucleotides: TGTGCCAGCACCCCGAGTCTACCCACAGATACGCAGTATTTT.

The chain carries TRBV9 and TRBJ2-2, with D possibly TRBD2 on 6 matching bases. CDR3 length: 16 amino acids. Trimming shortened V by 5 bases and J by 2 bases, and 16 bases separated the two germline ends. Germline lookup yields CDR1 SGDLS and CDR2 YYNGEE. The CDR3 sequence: CASRLAAGENTGELFF. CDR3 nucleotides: TGTGCCAGCAGATTAGCGGCAGGTGAAAACACCGGGGAGCTGTTTTTT.

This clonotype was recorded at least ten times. The CDR3 loop is CASSQDTEGVVTEAFF. CDR3 nucleotides: TGTGCCAGCAGCCAAGATACGGAAGGGGTTGTCACTGAAGCTTTCTTT. The chain has TRBV4-2 and TRBJ1-1, with D perhaps matching TRBD1 (5 bases). Germline V gene lookup returns CDR1 LGHNA and CDR2 YNFKEQ. This CDR3 spans 16 amino acids. Trimming stripped 0 bases from V and 4 bases from J, with 15 bases between.

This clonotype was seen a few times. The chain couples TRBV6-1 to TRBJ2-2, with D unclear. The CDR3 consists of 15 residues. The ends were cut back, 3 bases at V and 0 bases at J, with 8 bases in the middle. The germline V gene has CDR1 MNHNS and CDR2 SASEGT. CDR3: CASSEWTANTGELFF. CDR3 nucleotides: TGTGCCAGCAGTGAGTGGACGGCGAACACCGGGGAGCTGTTTTTT.